This entry is about one T cell receptor beta chain. Clinical history reported by participants formed the basis on which cohorts were assigned. These data are taken from a study of blood T cell repertoires in COVID-19. At the level of the study: COVID-19 samples collected from the United States, Italy and Spain covered acute and convalescent phases. Sample material is recorded as cDNA or gDNA derived from T cells, B-cell-depleted T cells, or PBMCs.

This table comes from immunoSEQ multiplex PCR, and its TCRdb copy is limited to in-frame clones, with some not included. Counted here are 200,000 or so clones, 89% occurring once; the ten biggest clones make up around 2%. This CDR3 contains 15 residues. J gave up 2 bases and V 4 bases, and 6 bases lay outside the gene matches. CDR1 and CDR2 (germline): SGHDT, YYEEEE. The origin of this receptor is a middle-aged woman with acute COVID-19. The chain joins TRBV5-6 to TRBJ1-3; TRBD1 agrees at 7 bases. The sequencing input was PBMCs or T cells enriched from blood (not recorded which). The CDR3 region is CASSDTGVAGNTIYF. For the CDR3, the DNA is TGTGCCAGCAGCGACACAGGGGTGGCTGGAAACACCATATATTTT.